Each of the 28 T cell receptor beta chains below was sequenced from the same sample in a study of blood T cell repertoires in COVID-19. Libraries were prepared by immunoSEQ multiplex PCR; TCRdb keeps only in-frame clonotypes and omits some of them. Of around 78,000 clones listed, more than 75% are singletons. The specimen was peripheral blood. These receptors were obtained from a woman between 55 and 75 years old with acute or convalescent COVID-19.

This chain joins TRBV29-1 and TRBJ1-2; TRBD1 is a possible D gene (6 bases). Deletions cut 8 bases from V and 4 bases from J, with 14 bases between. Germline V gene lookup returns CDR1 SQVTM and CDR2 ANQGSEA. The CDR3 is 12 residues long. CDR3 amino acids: CSFRDISYGYTF. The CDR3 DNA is TGCAGCTTCCGGGACATCTCCTATGGCTACACCTTC.

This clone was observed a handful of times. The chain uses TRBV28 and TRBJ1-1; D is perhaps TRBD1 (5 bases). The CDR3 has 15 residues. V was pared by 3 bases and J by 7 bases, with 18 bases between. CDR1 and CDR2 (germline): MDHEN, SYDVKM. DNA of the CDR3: TGTGCCAGCAGTTTGGCCTCATCAGGGATGGGTGAAGCTTTCTTT. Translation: CASSLASSGMGEAFF.

CDR3 nucleotide sequence: TGTGCCAGCAGGCCCGACAGTAACTATGGCTACACCTTC. Translated: CASRPDSNYGYTF. This chain uses TRBV28 with TRBJ1-2, with D perhaps matching TRBD1 (5 bases). The CDR3 spans 13 residues. Trimming took 6 bases from V and 1 from J, leaving 9 bases between them. The germline V gene encodes CDR1 MDHEN and CDR2 SYDVKM.

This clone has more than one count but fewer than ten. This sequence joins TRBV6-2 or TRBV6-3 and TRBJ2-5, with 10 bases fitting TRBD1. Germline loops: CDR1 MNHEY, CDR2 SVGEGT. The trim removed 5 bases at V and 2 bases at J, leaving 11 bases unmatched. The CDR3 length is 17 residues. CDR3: CASSATPPGQGQETQYF. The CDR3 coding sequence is TGTGCCAGCAGTGCAACACCCCCGGGACAGGGGCAAGAGACCCAGTACTTC.

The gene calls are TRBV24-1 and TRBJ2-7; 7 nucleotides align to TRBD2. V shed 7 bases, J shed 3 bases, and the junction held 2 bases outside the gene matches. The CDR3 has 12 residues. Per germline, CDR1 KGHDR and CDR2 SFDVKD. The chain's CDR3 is CATRGGDYEQYF. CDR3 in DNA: TGTGCCACCAGGGGGGGGGACTACGAGCAGTACTTC.

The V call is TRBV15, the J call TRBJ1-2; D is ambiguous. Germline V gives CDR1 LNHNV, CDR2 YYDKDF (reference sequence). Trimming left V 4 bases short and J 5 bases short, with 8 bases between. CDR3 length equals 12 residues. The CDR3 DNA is TGTGCCACCAGCATAGATCTTTATGGCTACACCTTC. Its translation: CATSIDLYGYTF.

The CDR3 DNA sequence: TGTGCCAGCAGCCCAGGGCCGGGGGGAAGCGAGCAGTACTTC. Translating gives CASSPGPGGSEQYF. The chain recombines TRBV7-2 with TRBJ2-7; 7 nucleotides match TRBD2. After removal of 5 bases from V and 6 bases from J, the junction contained 10 bases not matched to a gene. The CDR3 is made up of 14 amino acids. The germline V gene encodes CDR1 SGHTA and CDR2 FQGNSA.

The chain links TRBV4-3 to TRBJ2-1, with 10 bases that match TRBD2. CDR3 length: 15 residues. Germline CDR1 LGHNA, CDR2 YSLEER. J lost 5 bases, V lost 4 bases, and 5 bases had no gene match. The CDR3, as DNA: TGCGCCAGCAGCCCAGCGGGGGGGCTTCACAATGAGCAGTTCTTC. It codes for CASSPAGGLHNEQFF.

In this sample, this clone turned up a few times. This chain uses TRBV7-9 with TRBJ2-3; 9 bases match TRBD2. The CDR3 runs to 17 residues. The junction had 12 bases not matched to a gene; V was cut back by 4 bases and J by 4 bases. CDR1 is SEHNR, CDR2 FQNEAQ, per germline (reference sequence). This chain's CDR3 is CASSSSGANPGADTQYF. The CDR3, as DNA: TGTGCCAGCAGCTCTAGCGGGGCTAACCCGGGGGCAGATACGCAGTATTTT.

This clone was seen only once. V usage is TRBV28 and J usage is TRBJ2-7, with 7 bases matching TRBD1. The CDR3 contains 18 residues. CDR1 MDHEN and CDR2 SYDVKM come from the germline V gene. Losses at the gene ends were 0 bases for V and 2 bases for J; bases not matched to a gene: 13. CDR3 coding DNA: TGTGCCAGCAGTTTATGGCCCCCCACGACAGGGATTGCCTACGAGCAGTACTTC. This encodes CASSLWPPTTGIAYEQYF.

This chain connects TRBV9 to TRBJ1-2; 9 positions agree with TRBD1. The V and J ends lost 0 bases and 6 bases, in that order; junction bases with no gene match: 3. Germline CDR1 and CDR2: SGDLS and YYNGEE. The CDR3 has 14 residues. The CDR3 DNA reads TGTGCCAGCAGCGTAGGGGGACAGGGAAATGGCTACACCTTC. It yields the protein CASSVGGQGNGYTF.

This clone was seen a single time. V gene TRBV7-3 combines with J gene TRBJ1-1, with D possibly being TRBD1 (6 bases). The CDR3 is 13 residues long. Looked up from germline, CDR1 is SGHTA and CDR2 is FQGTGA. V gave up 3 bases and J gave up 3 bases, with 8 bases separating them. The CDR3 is CASSFGQHTEAFF. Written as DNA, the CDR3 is TGTGCCAGCAGCTTTGGACAGCACACTGAAGCTTTCTTT.

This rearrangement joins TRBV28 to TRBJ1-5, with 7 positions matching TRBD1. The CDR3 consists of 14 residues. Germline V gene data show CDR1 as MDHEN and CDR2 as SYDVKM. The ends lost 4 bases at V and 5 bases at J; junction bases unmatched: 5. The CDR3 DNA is TGTGCCAGCAGTTCAGGGGGTACGCATCAGCCCCAGCATTTT. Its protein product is CASSSGGTHQPQHF. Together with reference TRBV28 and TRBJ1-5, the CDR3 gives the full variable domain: DVKVTQSSRYLVKRTGEKVFLECVQDMDHENMFWYRQDPGLGLRLIYFSYDVKMKEKGDIPEGYSVSREKKERFSLILESASTNQTSMYLCASSSGGTHQPQHFGDGTRLSIL.

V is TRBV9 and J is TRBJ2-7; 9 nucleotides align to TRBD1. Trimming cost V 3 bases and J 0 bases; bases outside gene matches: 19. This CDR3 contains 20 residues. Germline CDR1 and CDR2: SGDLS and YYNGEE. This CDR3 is CASSARNRDRDPAGSYEQYF. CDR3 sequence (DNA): TGTGCCAGCAGCGCCCGAAACCGGGACAGGGACCCGGCCGGCTCCTACGAGCAGTACTTC. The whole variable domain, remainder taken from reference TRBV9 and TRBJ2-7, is DSGVTQTPKHLITATGQRVTLRCSPRSGDLSVYWYQQSLDQGLQFLIQYYNGEERAKGNILERFSAQQFPDLHSELNLSSLELGDSALYFCASSARNRDRDPAGSYEQYFGPGTRLTVT.

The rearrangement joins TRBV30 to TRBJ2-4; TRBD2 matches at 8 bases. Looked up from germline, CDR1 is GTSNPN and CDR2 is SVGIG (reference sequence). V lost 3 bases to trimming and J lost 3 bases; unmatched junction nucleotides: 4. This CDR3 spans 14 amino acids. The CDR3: CAWRPGGVKNIQYF. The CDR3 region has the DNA TGTGCCTGGAGGCCGGGAGGGGTCAAAAACATTCAGTACTTC.

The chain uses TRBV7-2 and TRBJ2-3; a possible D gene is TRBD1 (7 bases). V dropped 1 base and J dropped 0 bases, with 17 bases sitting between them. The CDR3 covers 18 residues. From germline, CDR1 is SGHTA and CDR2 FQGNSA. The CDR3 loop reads CASSLVGGGDLSTDTQYF. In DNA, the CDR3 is TGTGCCAGCAGCTTAGTAGGAGGGGGCGATTTGAGCACAGATACGCAGTATTTT.

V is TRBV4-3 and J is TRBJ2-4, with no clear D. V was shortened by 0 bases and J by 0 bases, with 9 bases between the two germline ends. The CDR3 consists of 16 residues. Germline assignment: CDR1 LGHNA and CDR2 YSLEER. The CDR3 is CASSQDIFPAKNIQYF. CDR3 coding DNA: TGCGCCAGCAGCCAAGATATTTTCCCAGCCAAAAACATTCAGTACTTC.

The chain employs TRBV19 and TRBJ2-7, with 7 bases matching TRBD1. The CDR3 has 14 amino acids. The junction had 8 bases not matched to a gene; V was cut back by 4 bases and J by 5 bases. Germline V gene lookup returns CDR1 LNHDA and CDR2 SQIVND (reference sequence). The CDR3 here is CASSKGQKGDEQYF. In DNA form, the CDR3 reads TGTGCCAGTAGTAAGGGACAGAAAGGGGACGAGCAGTACTTC.

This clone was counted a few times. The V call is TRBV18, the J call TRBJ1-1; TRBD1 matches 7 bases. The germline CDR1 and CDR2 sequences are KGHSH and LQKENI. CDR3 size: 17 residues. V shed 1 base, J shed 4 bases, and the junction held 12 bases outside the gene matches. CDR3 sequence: CASSPQQGLGSGTEAFF. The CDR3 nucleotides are TGTGCCAGCTCACCACAACAGGGGTTGGGGTCAGGCACTGAAGCTTTCTTT.

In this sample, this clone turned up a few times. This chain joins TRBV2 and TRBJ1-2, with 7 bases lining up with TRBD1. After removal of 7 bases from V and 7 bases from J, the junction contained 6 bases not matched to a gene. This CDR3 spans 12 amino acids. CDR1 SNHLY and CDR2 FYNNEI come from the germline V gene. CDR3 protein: CASKTGSFGYTF. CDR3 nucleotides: TGTGCCAGCAAGACAGGGAGTTTTGGCTACACCTTC. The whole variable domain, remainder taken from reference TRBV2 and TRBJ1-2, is EPEVTQTPSHQVTQMGQEVILRCVPISNHLYFYWYRQILGQKVEFLVSFYNNEISEKSEIFDDQFSVERPDGSNFTLKIRSTKLEDSAMYFCASKTGSFGYTFGSGTRLTVV.

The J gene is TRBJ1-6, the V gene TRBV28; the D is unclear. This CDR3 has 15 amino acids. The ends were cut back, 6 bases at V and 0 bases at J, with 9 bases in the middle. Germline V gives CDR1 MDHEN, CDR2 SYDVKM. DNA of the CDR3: TGTGCCAGCAGCACAGCCAGCTCCTATAATTCACCCCTCCACTTT. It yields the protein CASSTASSYNSPLHF.

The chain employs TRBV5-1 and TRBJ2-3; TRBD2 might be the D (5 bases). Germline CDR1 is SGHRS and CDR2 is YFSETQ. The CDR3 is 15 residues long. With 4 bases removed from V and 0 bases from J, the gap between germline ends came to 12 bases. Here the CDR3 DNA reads TGCGCCAGCAGCCCTGCTTGGACTAGCACAGATACGCAGTATTTT. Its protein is CASSPAWTSTDTQYF. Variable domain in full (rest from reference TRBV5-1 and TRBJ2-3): KAGVTQTPRYLIKTRGQQVTLSCSPISGHRSVSWYQQTPGQGLQFLFEYFSETQRNKGNFPGRFSGRQFSNSRSEMNVSTLELGDSALYLCASSPAWTSTDTQYFGPGTRLTVL.

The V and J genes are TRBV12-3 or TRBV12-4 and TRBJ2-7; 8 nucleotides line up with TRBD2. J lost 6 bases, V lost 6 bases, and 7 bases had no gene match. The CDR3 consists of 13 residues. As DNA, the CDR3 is TGTGCCAGCAGCAACCTAGCGGGTTTCGAGCAGTACTTC. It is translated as CASSNLAGFEQYF.

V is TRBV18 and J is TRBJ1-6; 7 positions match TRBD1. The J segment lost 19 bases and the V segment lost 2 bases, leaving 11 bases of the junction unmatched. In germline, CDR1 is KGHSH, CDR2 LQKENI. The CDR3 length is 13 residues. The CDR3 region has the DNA TGTGCCAGCTCACCATCAAGGGACAGCCAATATCACTTT. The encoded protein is CASSPSRDSQYHF.

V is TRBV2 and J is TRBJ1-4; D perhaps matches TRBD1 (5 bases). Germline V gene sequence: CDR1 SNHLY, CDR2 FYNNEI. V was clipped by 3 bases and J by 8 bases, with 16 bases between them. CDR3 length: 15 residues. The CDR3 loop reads CASSDRQSLGEKLFF. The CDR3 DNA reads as TGTGCCAGCAGTGACCGACAGTCACTGGGGGAAAAACTGTTTTTT. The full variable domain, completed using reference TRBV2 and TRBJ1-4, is EPEVTQTPSHQVTQMGQEVILRCVPISNHLYFYWYRQILGQKVEFLVSFYNNEISEKSEIFDDQFSVERPDGSNFTLKIRSTKLEDSAMYFCASSDRQSLGEKLFFGSGTQLSVL.

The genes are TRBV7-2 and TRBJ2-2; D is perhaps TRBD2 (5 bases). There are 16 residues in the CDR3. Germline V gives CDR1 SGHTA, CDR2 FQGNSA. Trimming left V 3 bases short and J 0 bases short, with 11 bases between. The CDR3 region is CASSLLFSANTGELFF. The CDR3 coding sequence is TGTGCCAGCAGCTTGTTATTTAGCGCGAACACCGGGGAGCTGTTTTTT.

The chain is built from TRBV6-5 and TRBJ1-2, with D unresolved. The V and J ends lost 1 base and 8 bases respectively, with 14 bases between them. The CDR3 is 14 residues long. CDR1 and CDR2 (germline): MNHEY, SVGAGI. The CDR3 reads CASSYLARDGGYTF. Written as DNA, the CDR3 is TGTGCCAGCAGTTACTTAGCACGGGATGGCGGCTACACCTTC.

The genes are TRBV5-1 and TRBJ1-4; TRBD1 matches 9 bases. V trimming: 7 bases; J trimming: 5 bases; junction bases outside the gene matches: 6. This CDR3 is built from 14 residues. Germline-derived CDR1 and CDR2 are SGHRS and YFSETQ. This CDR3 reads CASGTGGANEKLFF. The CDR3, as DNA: TGCGCCAGCGGCACAGGGGGCGCAAATGAAAAACTGTTTTTT.